The 10 T cell receptor beta chains below come from one sample, sequenced in a study of T cells in Graves' hyperthyroidism and ophthalmopathy (dated 2019 in TCRdb). The library was built by means of multiplex PCR. Sequencing was performed on an Illumina HiSeq 2000. The TCR beta CDR3 regions were amplified from the RNA transcripts. A first-round RT-PCR of the TCR CDR3 used the HTBI primer set with the Qiagen OneStep RT-PCR kit. Through fastp at Q25 and MiXCR, TCRdb rebuilt clones from the public reads, retaining in-frame beta chains. Identical CDR3 proteins give one entry, which carries the most common genes and DNA. This sample gives some 550,000 distinct CDR3 sequences in total; 15% to 20% of them show up just once. The top ten hold roughly 3% of the sample. Sequenced material: blood. The receptors originated from a woman in her forties with Graves' ophthalmopathy.

Worth noting for this clonotype: A much larger clone sits a single nucleotide away, making a read error possible. CDR3 region: CASSPPLGPSTDTQYF. The DNA for the CDR3 is TGCGCCAGCAGCCCTCCCCTTGGCCCTAGCACAGATACGCAGTATTTT. The chain joins TRBV4-1 to TRBJ2-3, with unresolved D. V was clipped by 4 bases and J by 0 bases, with 14 bases between them. Germline values: CDR1 MGHRA, CDR2 YSYEKL. This CDR3 comprises 16 residues.

This clonotype was found a few times. The rearrangement joins TRBV6-2 or TRBV6-3 to TRBJ2-1; 11 bases map to TRBD2. There are 15 residues in the CDR3. The junction had 2 bases not matched to a gene; V was cut back by 0 bases and J by 7 bases. Germline V gene lookup returns CDR1 MNHEY and CDR2 SVGEGT. The CDR3 reads CASSYSTSGVNEQFF. CDR3 DNA: TGTGCCAGCAGTTACTCGACTAGCGGGGTGAATGAGCAGTTCTTC.

A few counts support this clonotype. The chain uses TRBV10-2 and TRBJ2-5, with 7 bases aligning to TRBD2. Looked up from germline, CDR1 is WSHSY and CDR2 is SAAADI. The CDR3 is made up of 18 amino acids. The V gene end was trimmed by 4 bases and the J gene end by 2 bases; junction bases not matched to a gene: 16. The CDR3 sequence: CASSGTTGAAGPQETQYF. The CDR3 DNA sequence: TGCGCCAGCAGTGGGACGACCGGGGCAGCGGGACCACAAGAGACCCAGTACTTC.

This clonotype was found many times. The V gene is TRBV3-1, the J gene TRBJ2-1; D might be TRBD1 (6 bases). The CDR3 contains 13 residues. Germline-derived CDR1 and CDR2 are LGHDT and YNNKEL (reference sequence). The V end lost 3 bases, the J end lost 6 bases, and 9 bases lay between the germline ends. This CDR3 reads CASSQGALNEQFF. CDR3 sequence (DNA): TGTGCCAGCAGCCAGGGGGCACTCAATGAGCAGTTCTTC.

Only a few counts were recorded for this clonotype. The CDR3 loop is CASRSARATGELFF. The CDR3, as DNA: TGTGCCAGCAGGTCGGCCCGAGCGACCGGGGAGCTGTTTTTT. The genes are TRBV6-4 and TRBJ2-2; D is undetermined. CDR1 is MRHNA and CDR2 is SNTAGT in the germline V gene. The V and J ends lost 6 bases and 5 bases respectively, with 13 bases between them. The CDR3 length is 14 residues.

There are many counts of this clonotype. This chain links TRBV6-2 or TRBV6-3 with TRBJ1-5, with D perhaps matching TRBD1 (6 bases). Looked up from germline, CDR1 is MNHEY and CDR2 is SVGEGT. V was trimmed by 0 bases and J by 3 bases, leaving 12 bases between them. The CDR3 covers 16 residues. CDR3 protein: CASSYSRSGDNQPQHF. The CDR3 nucleotides read TGTGCCAGCAGTTACTCTCGTTCAGGGGACAATCAGCCCCAGCATTTT.

This clonotype was detected many times. The CDR3: CASEGQGYNEQFF. The DNA of the CDR3 is TGTGCCAGCGAAGGACAGGGATACAATGAGCAGTTCTTC. This chain uses TRBV6-1 with TRBJ2-1, with TRBD1 identical over 8 bases. Looked up from germline, CDR1 is MNHNS and CDR2 is SASEGT. J lost 4 bases, V lost 8 bases, and 4 bases had no gene match. CDR3 size: 13 residues.

This clonotype was found once. This chain connects TRBV5-1 to TRBJ1-4, with D perhaps matching TRBD1 (6 bases). CDR3 length: 14 amino acids. V was trimmed by 5 bases and J by 8 bases, leaving 16 bases between them. Germline lookup yields CDR1 SGHRS and CDR2 YFSETQ. CDR3 in DNA: TGCGCCAGCAGGGCAGGGGTCGACGAAGAAAAACTGTTTTTT. Protein product: CASRAGVDEEKLFF.

The sample holds a few counts of this clonotype. The chain is built from TRBV19 and TRBJ2-2, with D possibly matching TRBD2 (5 bases). The CDR3 runs 12 residues. V lost 11 bases to trimming and J lost 5 bases, with 12 bases between them. Germline-derived CDR1 and CDR2 are LNHDA and SQIVND (reference sequence). CDR3 amino acids: CAVRRGTGELFF. The CDR3 bases are TGTGCCGTTCGCCGAGGGACCGGGGAGCTGTTTTTT.

This clonotype was seen ten or more times. The chain has TRBV11-2 and TRBJ1-4; 7 bases fit TRBD1. The CDR3 totals 17 residues. V was pared by 0 bases and J by 3 bases, with 7 bases of the junction left unmatched. Germline V gives CDR1 SGHAT, CDR2 FQNNGV. In DNA form, the CDR3 reads TGTGCCAGCAGCTTAGATTTCACAGGGGACCCTAATGAAAAACTGTTTTTT. Translation gives CASSLDFTGDPNEKLFF.